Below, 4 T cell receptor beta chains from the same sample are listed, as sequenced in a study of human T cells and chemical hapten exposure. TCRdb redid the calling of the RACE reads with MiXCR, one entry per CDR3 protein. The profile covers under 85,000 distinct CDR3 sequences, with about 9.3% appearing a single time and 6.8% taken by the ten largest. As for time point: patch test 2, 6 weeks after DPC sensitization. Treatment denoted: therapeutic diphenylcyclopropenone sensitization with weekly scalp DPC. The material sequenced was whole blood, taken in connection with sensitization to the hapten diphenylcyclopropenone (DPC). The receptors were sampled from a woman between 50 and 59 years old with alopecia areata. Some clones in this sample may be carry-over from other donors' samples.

Here the CDR3 DNA reads TGTGCCAGCAGCTTGACAGGGGTGGCTGAAAAACTGTTTTTT. It is translated as CASSLTGVAEKLFF. This rearrangement joins TRBV11-2 to TRBJ1-4; 8 bases align to TRBD1. CDR3 length equals 14 residues. In germline, CDR1 is SGHAT, CDR2 FQNNGV. Germline trimming cut 3 bases from V and 7 bases from J; bases unmatched to any gene: 4.

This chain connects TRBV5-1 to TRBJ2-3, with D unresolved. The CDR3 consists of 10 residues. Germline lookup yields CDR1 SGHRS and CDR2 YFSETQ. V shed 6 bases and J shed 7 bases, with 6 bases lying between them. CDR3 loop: CASIHHTQYF. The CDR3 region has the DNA TGCGCCAGCATTCACCATACGCAGTATTTT.

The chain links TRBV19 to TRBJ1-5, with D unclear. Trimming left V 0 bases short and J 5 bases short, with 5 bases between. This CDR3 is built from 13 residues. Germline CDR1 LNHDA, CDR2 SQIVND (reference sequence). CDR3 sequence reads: CASSIDLDQPQHF. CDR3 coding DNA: TGTGCCAGTAGTATAGATCTTGATCAGCCCCAGCATTTT. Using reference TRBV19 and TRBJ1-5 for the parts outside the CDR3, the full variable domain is DGGITQSPKYLFRKEGQNVTLSCEQNLNHDAMYWYRQDPGQGLRLIYYSQIVNDFQKGDIAEGYSVSREKKESFPLTVTSAQKNPTAFYLCASSIDLDQPQHFGDGTRLSIL.

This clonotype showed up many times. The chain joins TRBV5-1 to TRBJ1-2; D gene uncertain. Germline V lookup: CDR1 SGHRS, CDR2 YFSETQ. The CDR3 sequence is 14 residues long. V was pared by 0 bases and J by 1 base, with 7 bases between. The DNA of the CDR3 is TGCGCCAGCAGCTTGGAGCAGAATAACTATGGCTACACCTTC. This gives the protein CASSLEQNNYGYTF.